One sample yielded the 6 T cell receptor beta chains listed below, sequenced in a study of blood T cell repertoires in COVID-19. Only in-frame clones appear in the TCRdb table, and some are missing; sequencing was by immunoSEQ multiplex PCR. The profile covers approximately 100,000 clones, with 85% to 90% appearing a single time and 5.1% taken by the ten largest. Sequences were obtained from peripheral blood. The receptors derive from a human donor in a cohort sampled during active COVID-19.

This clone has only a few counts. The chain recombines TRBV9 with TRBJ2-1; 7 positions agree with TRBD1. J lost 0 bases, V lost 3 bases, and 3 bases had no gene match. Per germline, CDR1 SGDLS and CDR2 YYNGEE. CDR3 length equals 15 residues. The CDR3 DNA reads TGTGCCAGCAGCGCGACAGGGAGCTCCTACAATGAGCAGTTCTTC. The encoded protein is CASSATGSSYNEQFF.

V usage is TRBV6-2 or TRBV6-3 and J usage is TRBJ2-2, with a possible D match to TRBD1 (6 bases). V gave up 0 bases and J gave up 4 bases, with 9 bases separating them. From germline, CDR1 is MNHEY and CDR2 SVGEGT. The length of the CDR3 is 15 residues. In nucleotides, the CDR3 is TGTGCCAGCAGTTACTCGTCAGGGGTCACCGGGGAGCTGTTTTTT. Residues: CASSYSSGVTGELFF.

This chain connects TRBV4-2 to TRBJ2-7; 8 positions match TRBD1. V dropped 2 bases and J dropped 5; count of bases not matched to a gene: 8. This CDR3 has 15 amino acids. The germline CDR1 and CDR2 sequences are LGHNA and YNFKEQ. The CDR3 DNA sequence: TGTGCCAGCAGCCAAACAGGGGGTGGTCTAGACGAGCAGTACTTC. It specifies CASSQTGGGLDEQYF.

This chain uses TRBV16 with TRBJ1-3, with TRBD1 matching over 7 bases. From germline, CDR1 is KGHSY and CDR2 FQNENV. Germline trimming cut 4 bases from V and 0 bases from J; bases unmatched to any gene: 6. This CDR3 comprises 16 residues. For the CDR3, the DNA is TGTGCCAGCAGCCCGGACAGGATGAGCTCTGGAAACACCATATATTTT. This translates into CASSPDRMSSGNTIYF.

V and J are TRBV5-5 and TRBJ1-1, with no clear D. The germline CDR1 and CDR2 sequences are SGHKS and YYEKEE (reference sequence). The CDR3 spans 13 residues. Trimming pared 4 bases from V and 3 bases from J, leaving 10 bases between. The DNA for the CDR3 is TGTGCCAGCAGCCAAATCGGGGACACTGAAGCTTTCTTT. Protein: CASSQIGDTEAFF.

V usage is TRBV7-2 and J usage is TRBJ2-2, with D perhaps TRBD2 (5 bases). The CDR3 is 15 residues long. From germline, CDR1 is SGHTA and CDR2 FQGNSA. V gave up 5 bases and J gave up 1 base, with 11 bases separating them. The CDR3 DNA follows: TGTGCCAGCAGCCCGCAAGGACTGAACACCGGGGAGCTGTTTTTT. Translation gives CASSPQGLNTGELFF.